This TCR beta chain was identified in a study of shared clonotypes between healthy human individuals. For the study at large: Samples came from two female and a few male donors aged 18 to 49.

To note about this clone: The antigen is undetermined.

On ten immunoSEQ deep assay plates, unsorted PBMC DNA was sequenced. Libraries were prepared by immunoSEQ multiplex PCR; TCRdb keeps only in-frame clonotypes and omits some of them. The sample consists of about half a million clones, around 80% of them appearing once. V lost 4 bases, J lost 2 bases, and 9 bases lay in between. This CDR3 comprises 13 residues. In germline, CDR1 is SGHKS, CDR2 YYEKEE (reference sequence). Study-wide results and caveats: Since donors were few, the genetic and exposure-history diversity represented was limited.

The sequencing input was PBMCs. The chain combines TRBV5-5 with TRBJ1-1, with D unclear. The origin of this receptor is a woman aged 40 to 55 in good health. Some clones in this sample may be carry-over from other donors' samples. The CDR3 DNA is TGTGCCAGCAGCCTTCGAGATAACACTGAAGCTTTCTTT. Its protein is CASSLRDNTEAFF.